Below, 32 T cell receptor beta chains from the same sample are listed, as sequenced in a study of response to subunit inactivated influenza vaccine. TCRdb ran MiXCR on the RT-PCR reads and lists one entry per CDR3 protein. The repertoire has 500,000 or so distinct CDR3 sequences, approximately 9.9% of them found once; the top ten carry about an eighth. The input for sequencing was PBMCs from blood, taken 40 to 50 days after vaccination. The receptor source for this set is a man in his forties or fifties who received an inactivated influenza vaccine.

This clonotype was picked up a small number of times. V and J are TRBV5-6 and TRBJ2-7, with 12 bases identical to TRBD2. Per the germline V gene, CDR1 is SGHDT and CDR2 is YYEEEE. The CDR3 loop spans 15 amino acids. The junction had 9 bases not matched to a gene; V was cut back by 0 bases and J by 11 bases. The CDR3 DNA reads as TGTGCCAGCAGCTTGGGGGGACTAGCGGGTTTAGAGGAGTACTTC. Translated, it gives CASSLGGLAGLEEYF.

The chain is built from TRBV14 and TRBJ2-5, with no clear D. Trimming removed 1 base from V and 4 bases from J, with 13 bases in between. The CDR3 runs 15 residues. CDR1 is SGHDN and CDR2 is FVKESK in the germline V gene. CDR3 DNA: TGTGCCAGCAGCCAAGGTTTCTTTGAAGGAGAGACCCAGTACTTC. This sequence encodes CASSQGFFEGETQYF.

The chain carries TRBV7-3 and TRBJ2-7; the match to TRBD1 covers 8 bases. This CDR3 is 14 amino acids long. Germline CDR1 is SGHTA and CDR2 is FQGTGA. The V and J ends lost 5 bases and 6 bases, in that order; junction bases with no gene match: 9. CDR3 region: CASSKGQGSGEQYF. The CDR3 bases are TGTGCCAGCAGCAAAGGACAGGGTTCGGGCGAGCAGTACTTC.

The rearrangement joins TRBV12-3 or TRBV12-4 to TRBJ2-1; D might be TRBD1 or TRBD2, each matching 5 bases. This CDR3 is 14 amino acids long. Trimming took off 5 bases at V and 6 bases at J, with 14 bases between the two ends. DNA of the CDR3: TGTGCCAGCAGTCTCTACCGGGGCTTCAATGAGCAGTTCTTC. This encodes CASSLYRGFNEQFF.

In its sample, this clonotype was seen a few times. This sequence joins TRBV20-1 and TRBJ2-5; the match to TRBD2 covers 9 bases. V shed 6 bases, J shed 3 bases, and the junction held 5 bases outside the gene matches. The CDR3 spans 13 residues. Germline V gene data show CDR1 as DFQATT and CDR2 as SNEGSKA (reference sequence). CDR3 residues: CSARASGKETQYF. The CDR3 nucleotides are TGCAGTGCGAGGGCTAGCGGGAAAGAGACCCAGTACTTC.

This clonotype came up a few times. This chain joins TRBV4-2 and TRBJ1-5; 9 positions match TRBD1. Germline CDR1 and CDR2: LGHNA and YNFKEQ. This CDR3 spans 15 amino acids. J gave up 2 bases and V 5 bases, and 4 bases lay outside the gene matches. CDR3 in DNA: TGTGCCAGCAGCGACAGGGGGGGGGGCAATCAGCCCCAGCATTTT. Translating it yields CASSDRGGGNQPQHF.

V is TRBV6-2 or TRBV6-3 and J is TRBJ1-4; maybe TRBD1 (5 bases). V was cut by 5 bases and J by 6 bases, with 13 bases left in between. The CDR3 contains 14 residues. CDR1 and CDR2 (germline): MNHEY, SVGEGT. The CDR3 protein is CASSATGTYEKLFF. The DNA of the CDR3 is TGTGCCAGCAGTGCGACCGGGACGTATGAAAAACTGTTTTTT.

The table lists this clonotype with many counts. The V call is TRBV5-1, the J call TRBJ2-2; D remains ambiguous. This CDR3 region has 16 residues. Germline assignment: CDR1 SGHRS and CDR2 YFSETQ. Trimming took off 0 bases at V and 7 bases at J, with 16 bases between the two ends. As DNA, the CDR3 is TGCGCCAGCAGCTTGGCCCAAAGGGCAACGGGCGGGGAGCTGTTTTTT. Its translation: CASSLAQRATGGELFF.

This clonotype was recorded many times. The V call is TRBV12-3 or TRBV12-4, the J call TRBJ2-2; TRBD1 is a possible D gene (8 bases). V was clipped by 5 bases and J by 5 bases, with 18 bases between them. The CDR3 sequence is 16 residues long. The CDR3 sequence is CASSPRDRGGTGELFF. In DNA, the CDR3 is TGTGCCAGCAGTCCCCGAGACAGGGGAGGGACCGGGGAGCTGTTTTTT.

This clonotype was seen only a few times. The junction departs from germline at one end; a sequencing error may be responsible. CDR3 loop: CASSQGGGSQSYF. CDR3 DNA sequence: TGTGCCAGCAGCCAAGGAGGGGGGTCACAATCGTACTTT. The chain uses TRBV3-1 and TRBJ1-1, with D tentatively TRBD1 (6 bases). CDR3 length: 13 amino acids. Per the germline V gene, CDR1 is LGHDT and CDR2 is YNNKEL (reference sequence).

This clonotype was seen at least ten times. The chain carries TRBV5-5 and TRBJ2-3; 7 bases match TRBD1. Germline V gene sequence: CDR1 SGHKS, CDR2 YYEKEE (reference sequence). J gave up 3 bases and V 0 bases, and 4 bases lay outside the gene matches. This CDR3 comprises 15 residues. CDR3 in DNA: TGTGCCAGCAGCTTGGACAGGGGCGGTACAGATACGCAGTATTTT. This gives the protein CASSLDRGGTDTQYF.

Written as DNA, the CDR3 is TGCAGTGGCCTACAGACAGGGGGCGGTGAAAAACTGTTTTTT. Protein: CSGLQTGGGEKLFF. The chain joins TRBV20-1 to TRBJ1-4, with 10 nucleotides matching TRBD1. This CDR3 has 14 amino acids. V lost 7 bases, J lost 7 bases, and 9 bases stayed unmatched. Germline CDR1 DFQATT, CDR2 SNEGSKA (reference sequence).

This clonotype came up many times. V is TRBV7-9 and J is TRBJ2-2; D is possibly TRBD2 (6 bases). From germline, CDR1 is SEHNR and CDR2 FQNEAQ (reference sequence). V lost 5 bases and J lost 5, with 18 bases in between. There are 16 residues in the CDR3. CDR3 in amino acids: CASSGGLNGLTGELFF. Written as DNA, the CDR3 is TGTGCCAGCAGCGGGGGACTTAATGGACTTACCGGGGAGCTGTTTTTT.

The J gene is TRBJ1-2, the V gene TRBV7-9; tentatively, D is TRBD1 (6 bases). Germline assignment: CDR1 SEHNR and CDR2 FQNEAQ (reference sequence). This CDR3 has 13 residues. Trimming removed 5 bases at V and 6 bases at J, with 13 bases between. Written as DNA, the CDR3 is TGTGCCAGCAGCCCCGGCGGGGGGCATGGCTACACCTTC. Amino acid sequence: CASSPGGGHGYTF.

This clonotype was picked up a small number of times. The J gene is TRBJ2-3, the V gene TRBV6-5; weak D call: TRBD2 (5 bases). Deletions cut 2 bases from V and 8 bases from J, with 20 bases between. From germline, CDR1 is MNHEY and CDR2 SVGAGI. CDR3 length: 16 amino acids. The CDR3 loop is CASSYLASTPLGTQYF. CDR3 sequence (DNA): TGTGCCAGCAGTTACCTAGCTTCGACACCGTTAGGTACGCAGTATTTT.

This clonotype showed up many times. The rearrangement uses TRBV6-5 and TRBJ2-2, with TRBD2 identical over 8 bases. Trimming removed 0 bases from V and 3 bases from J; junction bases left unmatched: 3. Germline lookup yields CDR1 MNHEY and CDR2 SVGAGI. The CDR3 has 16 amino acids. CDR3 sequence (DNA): TGTGCCAGCAGTTACTCGACCGGGAGGGACACCGGGGAGCTGTTTTTT. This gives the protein CASSYSTGRDTGELFF.

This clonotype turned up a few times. The CDR3 DNA reads TGTGCCAGCAGCCCGAATTGGGGCCAAGAGACCCAGTACTTC. Translation: CASSPNWGQETQYF. This sequence joins TRBV9 and TRBJ2-5; D is unclear. Germline values: CDR1 SGDLS, CDR2 YYNGEE. This CDR3 is built from 14 residues. Trimming left V 4 bases short and J 1 base short, with 11 bases between.

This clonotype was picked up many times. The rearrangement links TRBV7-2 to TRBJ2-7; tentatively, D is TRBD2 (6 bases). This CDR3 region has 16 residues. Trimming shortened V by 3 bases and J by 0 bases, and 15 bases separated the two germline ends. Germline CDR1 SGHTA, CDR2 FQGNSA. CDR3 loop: CASSFLSGPSSYEQYF. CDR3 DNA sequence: TGTGCCAGCAGCTTCCTAAGCGGGCCGAGCTCCTACGAGCAGTACTTC.

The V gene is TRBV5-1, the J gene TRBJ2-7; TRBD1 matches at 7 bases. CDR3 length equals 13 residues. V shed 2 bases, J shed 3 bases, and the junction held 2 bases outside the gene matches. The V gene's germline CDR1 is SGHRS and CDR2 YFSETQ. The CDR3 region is CASSFDRVYEQYF. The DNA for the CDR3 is TGCGCCAGCAGCTTCGACAGGGTCTACGAGCAGTACTTC.

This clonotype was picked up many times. The DNA for the CDR3 is TGTGCCAGCAGTTCGGGCTCCAGCTCCTATAATTCACCCCTCCACTTT. Its protein is CASSSGSSSYNSPLHF. The genes are TRBV12-3 or TRBV12-4 and TRBJ1-6; D gene ambiguous. The CDR3 sequence is 16 residues long. The V end lost 4 bases, the J end lost 0 bases, and 10 bases lay between the germline ends.

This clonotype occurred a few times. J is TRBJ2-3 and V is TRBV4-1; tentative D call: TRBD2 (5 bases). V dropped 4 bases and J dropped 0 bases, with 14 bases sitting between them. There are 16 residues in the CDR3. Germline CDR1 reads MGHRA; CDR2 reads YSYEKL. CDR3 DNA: TGCGCCAGCAGCCCCCTCGAGGGCCGTAGCACAGATACGCAGTATTTT. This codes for CASSPLEGRSTDTQYF.

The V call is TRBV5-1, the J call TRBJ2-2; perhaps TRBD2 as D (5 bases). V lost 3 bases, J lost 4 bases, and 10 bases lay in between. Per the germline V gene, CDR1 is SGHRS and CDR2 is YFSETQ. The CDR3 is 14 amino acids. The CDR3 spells CASSYTSSTGELFF. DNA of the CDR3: TGCGCCAGCAGCTACACTAGTAGCACCGGGGAGCTGTTTTTT.

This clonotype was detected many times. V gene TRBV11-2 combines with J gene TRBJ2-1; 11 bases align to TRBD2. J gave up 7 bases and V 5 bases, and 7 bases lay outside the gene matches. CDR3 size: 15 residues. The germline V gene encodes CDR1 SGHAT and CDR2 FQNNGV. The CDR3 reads CASSQLAGGRNEQFF. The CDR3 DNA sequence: TGTGCCAGCAGCCAGTTAGCGGGGGGGCGTAATGAGCAGTTCTTC.

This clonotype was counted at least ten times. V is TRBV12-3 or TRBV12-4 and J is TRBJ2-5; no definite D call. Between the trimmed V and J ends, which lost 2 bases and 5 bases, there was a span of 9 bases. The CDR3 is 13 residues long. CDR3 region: CASSLYRAETQYF. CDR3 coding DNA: TGTGCCAGCAGTTTATATAGGGCGGAGACCCAGTACTTC.

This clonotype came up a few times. The DNA for the CDR3 is TGTGCCAGCAGGAATCAGGGGACCAACACTGAAGCTTTCTTT. It is translated as CASRNQGTNTEAFF. The chain carries TRBV6-1 and TRBJ1-1, with D perhaps matching TRBD1 (6 bases). V was cut by 6 bases and J by 2 bases, with 13 bases left in between. The CDR3 is made up of 14 amino acids. Germline CDR1 is MNHNS and CDR2 is SASEGT.

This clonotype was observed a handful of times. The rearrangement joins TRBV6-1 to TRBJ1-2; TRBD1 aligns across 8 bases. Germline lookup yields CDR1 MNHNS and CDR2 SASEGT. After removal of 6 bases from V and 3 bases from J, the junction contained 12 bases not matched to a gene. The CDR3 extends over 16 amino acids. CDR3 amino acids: CASSPNRDRLYYGYTF. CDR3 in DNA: TGTGCCAGCAGCCCGAACCGGGACAGGCTTTACTATGGCTACACCTTC.

The CDR3 is CASSEGGLGSEQYF. The CDR3 DNA reads TGCGCCAGCAGTGAAGGGGGGTTGGGAAGCGAGCAGTACTTC. This rearrangement joins TRBV10-2 to TRBJ2-7; D is possibly TRBD1 or TRBD2 (6 bases each). Germline values: CDR1 WSHSY, CDR2 SAAADI. The CDR3 length is 14 residues. Trimming took off 3 bases at V and 6 bases at J, with 15 bases between the two ends.

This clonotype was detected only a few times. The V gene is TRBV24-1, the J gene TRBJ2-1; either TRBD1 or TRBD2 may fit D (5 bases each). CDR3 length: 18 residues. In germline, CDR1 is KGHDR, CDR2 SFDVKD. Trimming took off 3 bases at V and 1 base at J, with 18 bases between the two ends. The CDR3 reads CATSDVTTGTDSYNEQFF. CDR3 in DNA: TGTGCCACCAGTGATGTAACCACCGGGACGGATTCCTACAATGAGCAGTTCTTC.

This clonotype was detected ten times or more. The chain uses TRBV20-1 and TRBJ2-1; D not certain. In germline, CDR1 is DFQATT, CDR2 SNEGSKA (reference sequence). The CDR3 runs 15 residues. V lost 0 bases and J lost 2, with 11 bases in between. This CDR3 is CSARDPVAAYNEQFF. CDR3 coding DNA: TGCAGTGCTAGAGATCCGGTGGCGGCCTACAATGAGCAGTTCTTC.

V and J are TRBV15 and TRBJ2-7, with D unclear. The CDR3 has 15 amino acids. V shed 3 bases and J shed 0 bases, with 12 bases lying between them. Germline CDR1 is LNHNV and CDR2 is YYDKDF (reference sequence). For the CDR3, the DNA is TGTGCCACCAGCAGTTCTAAGGGCAGCTCCTACGAGCAGTACTTC. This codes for CATSSSKGSSYEQYF. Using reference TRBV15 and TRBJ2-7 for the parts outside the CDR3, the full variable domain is DAMVIQNPRYQVTQFGKPVTLSCSQTLNHNVMYWYQQKSSQAPKLLFHYYDKDFNNEADTPDNFQSRRPNTSFCFLDIRSPGLGDTAMYLCATSSSKGSSYEQYFGPGTRLTVT.

DNA for the CDR3: TGTGCCAGCAGTTATGGGACAGGGGTAGGAAACACCATATATTTT. Translated, it gives CASSYGTGVGNTIYF. This chain joins TRBV6-5 and TRBJ1-3; TRBD1 matches 10 bases. Trimming at V came to 3 bases and at J to 4 bases, leaving 3 bases not matched to a gene. This CDR3 has 15 residues. Germline-derived CDR1 and CDR2 are MNHEY and SVGAGI.

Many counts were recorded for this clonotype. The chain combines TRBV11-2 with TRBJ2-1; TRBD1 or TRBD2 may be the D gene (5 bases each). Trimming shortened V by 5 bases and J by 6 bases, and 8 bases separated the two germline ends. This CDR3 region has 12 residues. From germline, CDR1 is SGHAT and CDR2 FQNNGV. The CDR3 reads CASSLGANEQFF. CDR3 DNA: TGTGCCAGCAGCCTCGGGGCCAATGAGCAGTTCTTC.